A selection of T cell receptor beta chains follows, all from one sample in a study of shared clonotypes between healthy human individuals. Generated by immunoSEQ multiplex PCR, the TCRdb table keeps only in-frame clones and is missing some. Of a few million clones listed, 85% to 95% were seen once; the top ten hold about 0.39%. Sequencing input: naive CD4+ T cells from PBMCs. These TCRs come from a young man in good health. Some clones in this sample may be carry-over from other donors' samples. CDR3s include the opening cysteine and the closing phenylalanine or tryptophan. D genes are given only for firm matches. Clone size appears in some rows only: once, few, many, or a class for an expanded clone.

d_call,clone_size,v_call,j_call,cdr3_aa,cdr3_nt
-,-,TRBV2,TRBJ1-1,CASTRKLAGGTEAFF,TGTGCCAGCACCCGAAAACTAGCCGGGGGCACTGAAGCTTTCTTT
-,-,TRBV7-9,TRBJ2-5,CASSLSRQVGTHETQYF,TGTGCCAGCAGCTTAAGTAGACAAGTCGGGACTCACGAGACCCAGTACTTC
TRBD2,-,TRBV5-1,TRBJ2-7,CASSLASSGRGNEQYF,TGCGCCAGCAGCTTGGCCTCGAGCGGGAGAGGGAACGAGCAGTACTTC
TRBD1,-,TRBV27,TRBJ1-1,CASSLWIPETGVSGTEAFF,TGTGCCAGCAGTTTATGGATACCAGAGACAGGGGTCTCCGGCACTGAAGCTTTCTTT
-,-,TRBV28,TRBJ2-1,CASSSGLNNEQFF,TGTGCCAGCAGTTCAGGACTGAACAATGAGCAGTTCTTC
-,-,TRBV7-3,TRBJ2-5,CASSLWLEETQYF,TGTGCCAGCAGCTTATGGCTAGAAGAGACCCAGTACTTC
TRBD1,-,TRBV29-1,TRBJ2-2,CSVGMLRGLKIGELFF,TGCAGCGTTGGCATGCTAAGGGGGCTTAAGATAGGGGAGCTGTTTTTT
-,-,TRBV5-4,TRBJ2-1,CASSLSGENKQFF,TGTGCCAGCAGCTTGTCGGGAGAGAATAAGCAGTTCTTC
TRBD1,-,TRBV6-6,TRBJ2-5,CASSYSDRGTKTQYF,TGTGCCAGCAGTTACAGTGACAGGGGCACAAAGACCCAGTACTTC
TRBD1,few,TRBV30,TRBJ1-1,CAWSASQGITEAFF,TGTGCCTGGAGTGCGTCACAGGGGATCACTGAAGCTTTCTTT
TRBD2,-,TRBV7-2,TRBJ2-1,CASSFPAGGSSYNEQFF,TGTGCCAGCAGCTTCCCAGCGGGAGGCAGCTCCTACAATGAGCAGTTCTTC
-,-,TRBV28,TRBJ2-3,CASMRPSTDTQYF,TGTGCCAGCATGAGACCTAGCACAGATACGCAGTATTTT
-,-,TRBV5-1,TRBJ2-3,CASSLVPGVSDTQYF,TGCGCCAGCAGCTTGGTACCAGGGGTTTCAGATACGCAGTATTTT
TRBD1,-,TRBV28,TRBJ1-5,CASNTGTGVGGQPQHF,TGTGCCAGCAACACTGGGACAGGGGTGGGCGGTCAGCCCCAGCATTTT
-,-,TRBV7-9,TRBJ2-5,CASSSSAVTAYQETQYF,TGTGCCAGCAGCTCATCGGCCGTGACAGCATACCAAGAGACCCAGTACTTC
-,once,TRBV30,TRBJ2-1,CAWSVQGLEQFF,TGTGCCTGGAGTGTACAGGGACTTGAGCAGTTCTTC
-,-,TRBV5-1,TRBJ2-2,CASSRDTTGSTGELFF,TGCGCCAGCAGCAGAGACACTACAGGGAGCACCGGGGAGCTGTTTTTT
-,-,TRBV27,TRBJ2-1,CASSRGRGSEQFF,TGTGCCAGCAGTAGAGGGAGGGGGAGTGAGCAGTTCTTC
-,-,TRBV30,TRBJ2-7,CAWNQGTAEQYF,TGTGCCTGGAATCAGGGGACGGCCGAGCAGTACTTC
TRBD1,-,TRBV5-1,TRBJ2-1,CASAPTGLSSYNEQFF,TGCGCCAGCGCCCCGACAGGGTTGAGCTCCTACAATGAGCAGTTCTTC
TRBD1,-,TRBV5-5,TRBJ1-5,CASSKGTGLNQPQHF,TGTGCCAGCAGCAAGGGGACAGGCCTTAATCAGCCCCAGCATTTT
-,-,TRBV5-4,TRBJ2-2,CASSAEPRAGELFF,TGTGCCAGCAGCGCGGAGCCCCGGGCCGGGGAGCTGTTTTTT
TRBD1,-,TRBV4-1,TRBJ1-3,CASSPQGRHIYF,TGCGCCAGCAGCCCACAGGGGCGTCACATATATTTT
-,-,TRBV6-1,TRBJ2-3,CASSEAMASGTDTQYF,TGTGCCAGCAGTGAAGCAATGGCCTCAGGCACAGATACGCAGTATTTT
-,-,TRBV18,TRBJ2-1,CASSPGQTNEQFF,TGTGCCAGCTCACCAGGGCAGACCAATGAGCAGTTCTTC
-,-,TRBV5-8,TRBJ2-5,CASSLGIRQETQYF,TGTGCCAGCAGCCTCGGGATTAGGCAAGAGACCCAGTACTTC
-,once,TRBV7-3,TRBJ2-5,CASSFFGVRETQYF,TGTGCCAGCAGCTTTTTCGGGGTCAGGGAGACCCAGTACTTC
TRBD1,once,TRBV18,TRBJ1-1,CASSPYGTGGLANTEAFF,TGTGCCAGCTCACCGTATGGGACAGGGGGCTTGGCGAACACTGAAGCTTTCTTT
TRBD1,-,TRBV27,TRBJ1-2,CASSLKGADGYTF,TGTGCCAGCAGTTTAAAGGGGGCTGATGGCTACACCTTC
-,-,TRBV7-2,TRBJ1-2,CASSPRRDAPYTF,TGTGCCAGCAGCCCTCGCAGGGACGCCCCCTACACCTTC
-,-,TRBV28,TRBJ1-2,CASSLSGYGYTF,TGTGCCAGCAGTTTATCCGGGTATGGCTACACCTTC
TRBD1,once,TRBV6-5,TRBJ1-2,CASRRGGQITYGYTF,TGTGCCAGCAGAAGAGGGGGACAGATTACTTATGGCTACACCTTC
-,once,TRBV30,TRBJ2-7,CARSSGPYEQYF,TGTGCCCGCTCAAGCGGTCCCTACGAGCAGTACTTC
-,once,TRBV30,TRBJ1-2,CAWIGTLSNYGYTF,TGTGCCTGGATCGGGACCCTGTCTAACTATGGCTACACCTTC